This TCR beta chain was identified during a study of CD8+CD57+ T cells in acquired aplastic anemia. On the study more broadly: Sorted CD4+ and CD8+ cells gave an average of around 3 ug of DNA. Where healthy donors were concerned, CD4+ cells averaged about 11 million reads. General study findings and limits: Patients and controls were found to share twenty-nine CD8+ CDR3 sequences.

The template used for profiling TCR beta VDJ and CDR3 was genomic DNA. TCRdb called the reads again in MiXCR, with one record for every CDR3 protein. The table shows around 140,000 distinct CDR3 sequences, with around two fifths occurring only once. On this clonotype: Its antigen is as yet unknown.

Material: sorted CD4+, CD8+, or CD8+CD57+ T cells (not recorded which) from PBMCs. The TCR sequence derives from a human donor in good health, serving as a control.

The CDR3 DNA reads as TGTGCCAGCAGCGTCGGACAGCTAGGTGGAAACACCATATATTTT. This translates into CASSVGQLGGNTIYF. The chain is built from TRBV9 and TRBJ1-3; D is possibly TRBD1 (6 bases). Trimming cost V 2 bases and J 3 bases, with 12 bases left between them. The CDR3 is 15 residues long. Germline CDR1 is SGDLS and CDR2 is YYNGEE.